A selection of T cell receptor beta chains follows, all from one sample in a study of blood T cell repertoires in COVID-19. The method was immunoSEQ multiplex PCR; TCRdb's version includes in-frame clones alone and lacks a portion of them. This table holds 200,000 to 250,000 clones, less than 90% found once. Sequenced material: peripheral blood. These receptors were obtained from a man aged 30 to 45 with active or convalescent COVID-19. CDR3s include the opening cysteine and the closing phenylalanine or tryptophan. Each record gives: D gene, clone size, V gene, J gene, CDR3 DNA, CDR3 protein. The D gene is left open where the match is weak. Some rows mark clone size as missing; the rest say once, few, many or name a class of expanded clone.

TRBD1	.	TRBV28	TRBJ1-6	TGTGCCAGCAGTTGGGACAGTAATTCACCCCTCCACTTT	CASSWDSNSPLHF
.	.	TRBV2	TRBJ1-2	TGTGCCAGCAGTGAGGTCCAGGGCGACTATGGCTACACCTTC	CASSEVQGDYGYTF
.	.	TRBV7-2	TRBJ1-2	TGTGCCAGCAGCCCCAGGGGCGTCCCTTGGGGCTACACCTTC	CASSPRGVPWGYTF
.	.	TRBV7-9	TRBJ2-1	TGTGCCAGCAGCCCACGGGAGACCTACAATGAGCAGTTCTTC	CASSPRETYNEQFF
TRBD1	.	TRBV7-8	TRBJ2-1	TGTGCCAGCAGCTTACGCGGCGGACAGGGGGCTGTTAATGAGCAGTTCTTC	CASSLRGGQGAVNEQFF
.	.	TRBV7-9	TRBJ1-2	TGTGCCAGCAGCTCGGACATCGTACATGGCTACACCTTC	CASSSDIVHGYTF
.	.	TRBV19	TRBJ1-2	TGTGCCAGTAGTCTCCGGGACAATGGCTACACCTTC	CASSLRDNGYTF
.	.	TRBV21-1	TRBJ2-1	TGTGCCAGCAGCGGGTCTAGCGGGGGGGTTCCCAATGAGCAGTTCTTC	CASSGSSGGVPNEQFF
.	.	TRBV6-2/TRBV6-3	TRBJ1-2	TGTGCCAGCAGTTACTCGACAACCTCCTATGGCTACACCTTC	CASSYSTTSYGYTF
TRBD1	.	TRBV6-2/TRBV6-3	TRBJ2-5	TGTGCCAGCAGCCGGACAGGGGAGGCGGAGACCCAGTACTTC	CASSRTGEAETQYF
.	few	TRBV4-3	TRBJ1-2	TGCGCCAGCAGCCAAGATAGGAACAGGAGGGGTTTGGGCTACACCTTC	CASSQDRNRRGLGYTF
.	.	TRBV18	TRBJ2-1	TGTGCCAGCTCAGACAGCCCTTCCTACAATGAGCAGTTCTTC	CASSDSPSYNEQFF
.	few	TRBV4-3	TRBJ1-6	TGCGCCAGCAGCCAAGGCTACGCGTCCGGGAATTCACCCCTCCACTTT	CASSQGYASGNSPLHF
.	.	TRBV19	TRBJ2-3	TGTGCCAGTAGTATTGGGCAGGGGTCAGATACGCAGTATTTT	CASSIGQGSDTQYF
.	.	TRBV7-9	TRBJ2-7	TGTGCCAGCAGCTCGACAGCTAACTCCTACGAGCAGTACTTC	CASSSTANSYEQYF
TRBD1	.	TRBV7-2	TRBJ1-2	TGTGCCAGCAGCCCGTCGGACAGGGTCGGGTATGGCTACACCTTC	CASSPSDRVGYGYTF
TRBD1	.	TRBV7-9	TRBJ2-7	TGTGCCAGCAGCTCGGACAGGGTTCGCGGCGAGCAGTACTTC	CASSSDRVRGEQYF